This TCR beta chain was profiled in a study of patients and donors after allogeneic stem cell transplantation. One entry per CDR3 protein results from TCRdb running MiXCR on the RT-PCR reads. This repertoire shows 150,000 to 200,000 distinct CDR3 sequences, about 32% found once; its top ten account for under 3.5%. CDR1 and CDR2 (germline): MNHEY, SMNVEV (reference sequence). The CDR3 consists of 14 residues. V lost 7 bases and J lost 6; bases outside the gene matches: 8. This sequence joins TRBV27 and TRBJ1-5; TRBD1 matches at 8 bases. The source material was blood, either unsorted or a sorted T cell fraction (not recorded which). This TCR was sampled from a human donor who was either an allogeneic HSCT recipient or a stem cell or donor lymphocyte infusion donor (not recorded which). It is not recorded whose cells these are; they may come from a transplant donor. CDR3 nucleotides: TGTGCCAGCACTCCCCGGACAGGGATTCAGCCCCAGCATTTT. Protein product: CASTPRTGIQPQHF.